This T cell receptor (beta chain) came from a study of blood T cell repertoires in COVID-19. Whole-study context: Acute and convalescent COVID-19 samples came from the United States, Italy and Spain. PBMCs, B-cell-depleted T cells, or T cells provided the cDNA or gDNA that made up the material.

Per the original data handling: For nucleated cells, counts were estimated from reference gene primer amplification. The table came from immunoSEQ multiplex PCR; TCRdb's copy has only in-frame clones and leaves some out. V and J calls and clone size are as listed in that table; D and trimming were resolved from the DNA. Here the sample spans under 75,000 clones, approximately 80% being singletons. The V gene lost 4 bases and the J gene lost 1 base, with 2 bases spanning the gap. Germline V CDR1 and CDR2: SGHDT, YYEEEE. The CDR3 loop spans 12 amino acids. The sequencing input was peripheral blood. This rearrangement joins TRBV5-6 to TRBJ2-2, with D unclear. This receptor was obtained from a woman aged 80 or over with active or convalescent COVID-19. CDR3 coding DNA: TGTGCCAGCAGCCTGAACACCGGGGAGCTGTTTTTT. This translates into CASSLNTGELFF.